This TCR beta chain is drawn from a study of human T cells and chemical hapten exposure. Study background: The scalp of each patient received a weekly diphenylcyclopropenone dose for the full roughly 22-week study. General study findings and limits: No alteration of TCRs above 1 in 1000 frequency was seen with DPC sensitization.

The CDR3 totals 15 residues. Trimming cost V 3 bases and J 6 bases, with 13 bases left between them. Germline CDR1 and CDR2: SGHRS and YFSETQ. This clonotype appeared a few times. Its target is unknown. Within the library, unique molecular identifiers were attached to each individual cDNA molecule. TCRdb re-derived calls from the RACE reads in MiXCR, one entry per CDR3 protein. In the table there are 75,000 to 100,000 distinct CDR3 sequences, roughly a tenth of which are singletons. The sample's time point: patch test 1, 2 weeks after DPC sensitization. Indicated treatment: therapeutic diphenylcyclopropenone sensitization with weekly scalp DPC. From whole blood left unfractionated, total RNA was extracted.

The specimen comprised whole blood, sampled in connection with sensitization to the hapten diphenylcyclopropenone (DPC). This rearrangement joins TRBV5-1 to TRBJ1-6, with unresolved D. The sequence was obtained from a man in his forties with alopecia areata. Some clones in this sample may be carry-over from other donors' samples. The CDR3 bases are TGCGCCAGCAGCTCCGACCGCGTAGCTAATTCACCCCTCCACTTT. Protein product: CASSSDRVANSPLHF.